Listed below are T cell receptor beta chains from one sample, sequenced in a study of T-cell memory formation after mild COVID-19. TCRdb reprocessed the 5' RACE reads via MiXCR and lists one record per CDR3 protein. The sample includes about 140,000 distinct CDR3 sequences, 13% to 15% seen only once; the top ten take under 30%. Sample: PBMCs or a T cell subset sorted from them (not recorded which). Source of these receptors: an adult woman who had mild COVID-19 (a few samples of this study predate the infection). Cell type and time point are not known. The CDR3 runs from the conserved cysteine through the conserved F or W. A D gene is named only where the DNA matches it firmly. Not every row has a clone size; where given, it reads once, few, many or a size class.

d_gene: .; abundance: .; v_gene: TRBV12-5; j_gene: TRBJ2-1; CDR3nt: TGTGCTAGTGGTTTGTACATAAATGAGCAGTTCTTC; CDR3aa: CASGLYINEQFF
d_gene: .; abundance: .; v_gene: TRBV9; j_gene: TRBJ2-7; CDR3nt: TGTGCCAGCAGCGTAGGTAGCAGGGCCTCCTACGAGCAGTACTTC; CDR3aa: CASSVGSRASYEQYF
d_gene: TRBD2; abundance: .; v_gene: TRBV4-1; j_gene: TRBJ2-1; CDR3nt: TGCGCCAGCAGCCCACCGAACGGGGGGGGCTTCAATGAGCAGTTCTTC; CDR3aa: CASSPPNGGGFNEQFF
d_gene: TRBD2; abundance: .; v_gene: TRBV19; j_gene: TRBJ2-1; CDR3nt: TGTGCCAGTAGTATGACTAGCGGGACTTACAATGAGCAGTTCTTC; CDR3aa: CASSMTSGTYNEQFF
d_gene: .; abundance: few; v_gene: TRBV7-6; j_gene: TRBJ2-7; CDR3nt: TGTGCCAGCAGCCCCACGAGAGCCGGAGTACACTACGAGCAGTACTTC; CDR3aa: CASSPTRAGVHYEQYF
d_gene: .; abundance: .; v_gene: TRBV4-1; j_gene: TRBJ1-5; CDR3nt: TGCGCCAGCAGCCGCAATTTGGTAGGACAGCCCCAGCATTTT; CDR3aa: CASSRNLVGQPQHF
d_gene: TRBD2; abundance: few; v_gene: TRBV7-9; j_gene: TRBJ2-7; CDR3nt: TGTGCCAGCACCGCGGGGGGTTCATACGAGCAGTACTTC; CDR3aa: CASTAGGSYEQYF
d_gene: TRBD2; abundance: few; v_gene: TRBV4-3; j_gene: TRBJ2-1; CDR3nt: TGCGCCAGCAGCCAAGACGTGGCAAGCGGGGGTTTCCCCGAGCAGTTCTTC; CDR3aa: CASSQDVASGGFPEQFF
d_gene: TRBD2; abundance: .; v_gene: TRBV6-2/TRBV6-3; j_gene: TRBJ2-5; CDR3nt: TGTGCCAGCAGTTACACAATTGGGACTAGCGCGTACCAAGAGACCCAGTACTTC; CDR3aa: CASSYTIGTSAYQETQYF
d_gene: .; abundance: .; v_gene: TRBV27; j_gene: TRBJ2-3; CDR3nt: TGTGCCAGCAGTCTATTAGGGCTCACAGATACGCAGTATTTT; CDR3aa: CASSLLGLTDTQYF
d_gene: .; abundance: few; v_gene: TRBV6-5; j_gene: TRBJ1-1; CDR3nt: TGTGCCAGCAGTTATTCTGCCACTGAAGCTTTCTTT; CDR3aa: CASSYSATEAFF
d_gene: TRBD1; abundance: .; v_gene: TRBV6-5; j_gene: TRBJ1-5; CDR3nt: TGTGCCAGCTGGACAGGGGGGTTCTATCAGCCCCAGCATTTT; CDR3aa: CASWTGGFYQPQHF
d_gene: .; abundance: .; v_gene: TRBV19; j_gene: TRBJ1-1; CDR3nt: TGTGCCAGTAACACAGGGTTCATGAACACTGAAGCTTTCTTT; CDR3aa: CASNTGFMNTEAFF
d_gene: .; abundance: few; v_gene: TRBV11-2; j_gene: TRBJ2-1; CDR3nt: TGTGCCAGCAGCTTCCGAGGCAGGGCAGTTATAGATGAGCAGTTCTTC; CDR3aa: CASSFRGRAVIDEQFF
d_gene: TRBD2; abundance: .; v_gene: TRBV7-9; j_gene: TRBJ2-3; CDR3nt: TGTGCCAGCAGCTACAGCGGGAGCGGGCAGGATACGCAGTATTTT; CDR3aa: CASSYSGSGQDTQYF
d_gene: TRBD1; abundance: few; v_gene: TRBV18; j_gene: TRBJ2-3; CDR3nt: TGTGCCAGCTCAAGAGGACAGGGGACAGATACGCAGTATTTT; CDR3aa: CASSRGQGTDTQYF
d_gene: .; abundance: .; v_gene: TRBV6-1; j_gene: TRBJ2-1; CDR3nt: TGTGCCAGTATCGAAAGGGGTGCCCCGAATGAGCAGTTCTTC; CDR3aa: CASIERGAPNEQFF
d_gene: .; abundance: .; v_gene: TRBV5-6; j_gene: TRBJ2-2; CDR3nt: TGTGCCAGCAGCTTGAGGCGGGACAACACCGGGGAGCTGTTTTTT; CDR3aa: CASSLRRDNTGELFF
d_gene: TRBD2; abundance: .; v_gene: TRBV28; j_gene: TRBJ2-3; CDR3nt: TGTGCCAGCAGTTTTCCCTCTCCAGCGGGAGGCCACACAGATACGCAGTATTTT; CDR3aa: CASSFPSPAGGHTDTQYF
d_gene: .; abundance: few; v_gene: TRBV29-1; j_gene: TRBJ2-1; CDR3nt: TGCAGCGTTGAAGGAGGCGTAGACAGTTCGGGGTTCTCATACAATGAGCAGTTCTTC; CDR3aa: CSVEGGVDSSGFSYNEQFF
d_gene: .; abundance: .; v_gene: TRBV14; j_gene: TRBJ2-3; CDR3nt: TGTGCCAGCAGCCAAGAGGGACGTAGCACAGATACGCAGTATTTT; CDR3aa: CASSQEGRSTDTQYF
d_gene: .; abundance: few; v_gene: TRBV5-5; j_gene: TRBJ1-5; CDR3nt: TGTGCCAGCAGCAATGCGACAGGCTCAGTAGGCAATCAGCCCCAGCATTTT; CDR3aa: CASSNATGSVGNQPQHF
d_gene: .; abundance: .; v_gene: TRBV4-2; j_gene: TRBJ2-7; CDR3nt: TGTGCCAGCAGCCAAGAGGGGCAGTCCTCCTACGAGCAGTACTTC; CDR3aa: CASSQEGQSSYEQYF